Following are 10 T cell receptor beta chains from one sample sequenced in a study of shared clonotypes between healthy human individuals. Data came from immunoSEQ multiplex PCR; TCRdb stores just in-frame clones and leaves some out. The profile shows about 960,000 clones, roughly 72% of them singletons. Material: memory CD4+ T cells sorted from blood. The sample's subset: CD45RA-negative fraction. Receptors originate from a man aged 18 to 29 in good health.

This clone was picked up a small number of times. The chain recombines TRBV5-1 with TRBJ2-1; 11 positions match TRBD2. Germline loops: CDR1 SGHRS, CDR2 YFSETQ. V dropped 0 bases and J dropped 5; count of bases not matched to a gene: 4. This CDR3 has 16 residues. CDR3 nucleotides: TGCGCCAGCAGCTTGGTTGGGACTAGCGGAAACAATGAGCAGTTCTTC. Amino acids: CASSLVGTSGNNEQFF. Complete variable domain (other parts from reference TRBV5-1 and TRBJ2-1): KAGVTQTPRYLIKTRGQQVTLSCSPISGHRSVSWYQQTPGQGLQFLFEYFSETQRNKGNFPGRFSGRQFSNSRSEMNVSTLELGDSALYLCASSLVGTSGNNEQFFGPGTRLTVL.

CDR3 DNA sequence: TGTGCCAGCAGCCCCCGGACTAGCGGGAGTGTTGGCCCAGATACGCAGTATTTT. Its translation is CASSPRTSGSVGPDTQYF. The chain is built from TRBV7-9 and TRBJ2-3, with TRBD2 matching 13 bases. The V segment lost 5 bases and the J segment 4 bases; nucleotides outside the gene matches: 12. The length of the CDR3 is 18 residues. Germline V CDR1 and CDR2: SEHNR, FQNEAQ (reference sequence).

This chain joins TRBV25-1 and TRBJ2-7; D ambiguous. Between the trimmed V and J ends, which lost 11 bases and 0 bases, there was a span of 11 bases. The germline V gene encodes CDR1 MGHDK and CDR2 SYGVNS. CDR3 length: 12 amino acids. CDR3 residues: CARDRPSYEQYF. CDR3 sequence (DNA): TGTGCCCGCGATCGGCCCTCCTACGAGCAGTACTTC.

This chain connects TRBV6-5 to TRBJ2-5; TRBD1 aligns across 7 bases. J gave up 6 bases and V 6 bases, and 4 bases lay outside the gene matches. Germline loops: CDR1 MNHEY, CDR2 SVGAGI. The CDR3 is 12 amino acids. Here the CDR3 reads CASRGDSQTQYF. CDR3 DNA sequence: TGTGCCAGCAGAGGGGACAGCCAGACCCAGTACTTC.

This chain joins TRBV6-1 and TRBJ1-4, with unresolved D. V lost 4 bases to trimming and J lost 5 bases, with 14 bases between them. This CDR3 has 15 residues. CDR1 is MNHNS, CDR2 SASEGT, per germline. The chain's CDR3 is CASSVSVLPNEKLFF. The CDR3 nucleotides are TGTGCCAGCAGTGTTTCAGTCCTCCCGAATGAAAAACTGTTTTTT.

The CDR3 region has the DNA TGTGCCAGCAGTTACTCTTACGGCACTAATGAAAAACTGTTTTTT. Protein: CASSYSYGTNEKLFF. The gene calls are TRBV6-5 and TRBJ1-4; no definite D call. Germline CDR1 MNHEY, CDR2 SVGAGI. V shed 0 bases and J shed 2 bases, with 7 bases lying between them. This CDR3 is built from 15 residues.

This clone has a single count. V and J are TRBV5-5 and TRBJ1-3, with D hard to call. The V end was cut by 2 bases, the J end by 0 bases, with 9 bases between. CDR3 length: 15 amino acids. Per the germline V gene, CDR1 is SGHKS and CDR2 is YYEKEE (reference sequence). CDR3 coding DNA: TGTGCCAGCAGCTTTGGTTCGCCCTCTGGAAACACCATATATTTT. Translating it yields CASSFGSPSGNTIYF.

V usage is TRBV5-5 and J usage is TRBJ2-3; D is perhaps TRBD1 (6 bases). Germline V gives CDR1 SGHKS, CDR2 YYEKEE (reference sequence). Deletions cut 4 bases from V and 4 bases from J, with 10 bases between. CDR3 length: 13 amino acids. The CDR3 region is CASSPQGPDTQYF. CDR3 DNA sequence: TGTGCCAGCAGCCCACAGGGCCCAGATACGCAGTATTTT. Combining the CDR3 with reference TRBV5-5 and TRBJ2-3 gives the whole variable domain DAGVTQSPTHLIKTRGQQVTLRCSPISGHKSVSWYQQVLGQGPQFIFQYYEKEERGRGNFPDRFSARQFPNYSSELNVNALLLGDSALYLCASSPQGPDTQYFGPGTRLTVL.

The chain uses TRBV6-1 and TRBJ1-6; no clear D gene. V lost 7 bases, J lost 7 bases, and 5 bases lay in between. The germline CDR1 and CDR2 sequences are MNHNS and SASEGT. This CDR3 region has 11 residues. The CDR3 DNA reads TGTGCCAGCAATGGGAATTCACCCCTCCACTTT. It is translated as CASNGNSPLHF.

J is TRBJ2-3 and V is TRBV7-9, with D unclear. This CDR3 comprises 12 residues. Looked up from germline, CDR1 is SEHNR and CDR2 is FQNEAQ (reference sequence). Between the trimmed V and J ends, which lost 4 bases and 2 bases, there was a span of 4 bases. The CDR3 nucleotides read TGTGCCAGCAGCTATTTCACAGATACGCAGTATTTT. Amino acid sequence: CASSYFTDTQYF.